The 14 T cell receptor beta chains reported below all come from one sample, sequenced in a study of spatial heterogeneity in lung cancer. Time point in this sample: blood at routine non-recurrence follow-up after resection. Unsorted tumor, nontumor lung tissue or cryopreserved PBMC supplied the whole RNA. One entry per CDR3 protein, called by TCRdb with MiXCR from the 5' RACE reads. The sample holds some 54,000 distinct CDR3 sequences; roughly 7.4% are singletons and the top ten take approximately 40%. Sample: PBMCs, taken at follow-up. Receptors were obtained from a female donor with early-stage non-small cell lung cancer.

This clonotype was seen repeatedly, ten times or more. CDR3 nucleotide sequence: TGTGCCAGCAGTTACTGGGGGGGCCTAAGAGAGACCCAGTACTTC. This gives the protein CASSYWGGLRETQYF. V and J are TRBV6-2 or TRBV6-3 and TRBJ2-5; a weak D match, TRBD2 (7 bases). Germline V gives CDR1 MNHEY, CDR2 SVGEGT. Trimming cost V 1 base and J 4 bases, with 13 bases left between them. The CDR3 has 15 residues.

This clonotype was counted only a few times. V usage is TRBV5-8 and J usage is TRBJ2-3; 7 bases match TRBD2. The CDR3 extends over 18 amino acids. Germline V lookup: CDR1 SGHTS, CDR2 YDEGEE. V was clipped by 0 bases and J by 0 bases; unmatched bases: 10. CDR3 residues: CASSLVFGLTSSTDTQYF. In DNA form, the CDR3 reads TGTGCCAGCAGCTTGGTTTTCGGCTTGACTAGCAGCACAGATACGCAGTATTTT.

This clonotype was found many times. The CDR3: CASSGGGVYEQYF. The CDR3 coding sequence is TGTGCCAGCAGTGGAGGGGGTGTCTACGAGCAGTACTTC. The rearrangement links TRBV2 to TRBJ2-7; D might be TRBD1 (6 bases). Trimming took 4 bases from V and 3 from J, leaving 10 bases between them. CDR1 is SNHLY and CDR2 is FYNNEI in the germline V gene. The CDR3 is made up of 13 amino acids.

This clonotype occurred a few times. This chain connects TRBV6-2 or TRBV6-3 to TRBJ2-3; maybe TRBD2 (5 bases). Germline V lookup: CDR1 MNHEY, CDR2 SVGEGT. The CDR3 contains 16 residues. V was cut by 5 bases and J by 6 bases, with 21 bases left in between. The CDR3 coding sequence is TGTGCCAGCAGTGCCTTAGGAAAGGAGGCCGTCGATACGCAGTATTTT. Protein product: CASSALGKEAVDTQYF.

This clonotype appeared a few times. The genes are TRBV5-1 and TRBJ1-1, with D maybe TRBD1 (6 bases). Trimming stripped 2 bases from V and 0 bases from J, with 11 bases between. This CDR3 has 15 residues. Germline values: CDR1 SGHRS, CDR2 YFSETQ. The CDR3 DNA sequence: TGCGCCAGCAGCTTATTGGACAGACTGAACACTGAAGCTTTCTTT. Protein product: CASSLLDRLNTEAFF.

This chain uses TRBV29-1 with TRBJ2-1; 10 bases align to TRBD2. The CDR3 is 16 residues long. Germline CDR1 and CDR2: SQVTM and ANQGSEA. Trimming took 5 bases from V and 1 from J; bases not matched to a gene: 8. CDR3 region: CSVPWGSGGSYNEQFF. The CDR3 DNA is TGCAGCGTTCCCTGGGGTAGCGGGGGGTCCTACAATGAGCAGTTCTTC.

This chain links TRBV7-2 with TRBJ2-2; 15 positions match TRBD2. After removal of 5 bases from V and 5 bases from J, the junction contained 12 bases not matched to a gene. This CDR3 comprises 19 residues. Germline CDR1 is SGHTA and CDR2 is FQGNSA. Here the CDR3 reads CASSHTPGLAGGWTGELFF. CDR3 coding DNA: TGTGCCAGCAGCCACACCCCGGGACTAGCGGGGGGTTGGACCGGGGAGCTGTTTTTT.

This clonotype has a count of ten or more. J is TRBJ1-2 and V is TRBV6-1, with TRBD1 matching 7 bases. The CDR3 spans 14 residues. Germline V CDR1 and CDR2: MNHNS, SASEGT. The trim removed 5 bases at V and 4 bases at J, leaving 7 bases unmatched. The CDR3 DNA follows: TGTGCCAGCAGTAAAGGGGGCGGTGGCTATGGCTACACCTTC. This codes for CASSKGGGGYGYTF.

This chain links TRBV7-9 with TRBJ2-3; 9 bases are a match to TRBD1. After removal of 9 bases from V and 3 bases from J, the junction contained 7 bases not matched to a gene. CDR1 is SEHNR, CDR2 FQNEAQ, per germline (reference sequence). The CDR3 runs 14 residues. The CDR3 nucleotides are TGTGCCAGTGGAACGGACAGGGGAACAGATACGCAGTATTTT. Translated: CASGTDRGTDTQYF.

This clonotype was picked up many times. V gene TRBV10-3 combines with J gene TRBJ2-1; possibly TRBD1 for D (6 bases). The CDR3 length is 13 residues. Per the germline V gene, CDR1 is ENHRY and CDR2 is SYGVKD. Trimming removed 5 bases at V and 4 bases at J, with 9 bases between. The CDR3 coding sequence is TGTGCCATCAGTTACAGGGAATACAATGAGCAGTTCTTC. Its translation is CAISYREYNEQFF.

This clonotype has a count of ten or more. This sequence joins TRBV20-1 and TRBJ1-5; TRBD1 might be the D (5 bases). Per the germline V gene, CDR1 is DFQATT and CDR2 is SNEGSKA (reference sequence). The V end was cut by 0 bases, the J end by 5 bases, with 11 bases between. The CDR3 consists of 14 residues. CDR3 sequence: CSAREGRRHQPQHF. DNA of the CDR3: TGCAGTGCTAGAGAGGGACGGAGGCATCAGCCCCAGCATTTT.

This clonotype has a handful of counts. V is TRBV7-2 and J is TRBJ1-5, with D unclear. Between the trimmed V and J ends, which lost 1 base and 3 bases, there was a span of 10 bases. Germline CDR1 reads SGHTA; CDR2 reads FQGNSA. The CDR3 sequence is 15 residues long. The DNA for the CDR3 is TGTGCCAGCAGCTTAGACGCGGCGATCAATCAGCCCCAGCATTTT. As protein: CASSLDAAINQPQHF.

This clonotype appeared many times. This chain joins TRBV24-1 and TRBJ2-7; D ambiguous. CDR3 length: 12 residues. Looked up from germline, CDR1 is KGHDR and CDR2 is SFDVKD. Trimming stripped 3 bases from V and 4 bases from J, with 6 bases between. CDR3 residues: CATSDGVYEQYF. The CDR3 bases are TGTGCCACCAGTGATGGGGTTTACGAGCAGTACTTC.

A few counts support this clonotype. The chain couples TRBV20-1 to TRBJ2-1, with D possibly TRBD2 on 7 matching bases. The germline CDR1 and CDR2 sequences are DFQATT and SNEGSKA (reference sequence). This CDR3 has 16 residues. Trimming removed 1 base at V and 2 bases at J, with 15 bases between. The CDR3 bases are TGCAGTGCTAGAGGGGGGCCAGCGGGGACCTACAATGAGCAGTTCTTC. This encodes CSARGGPAGTYNEQFF.